A selection of T cell receptor beta chains follows, all from one sample in a study of blood T cell repertoires in COVID-19. Data came from immunoSEQ multiplex PCR; TCRdb stores just in-frame clones and leaves some out. The repertoire holds about 160,000 clones, about 86% seen once, with 3.5% to 4.5% in the top ten. The specimen sequenced was peripheral blood. Every receptor here comes from a woman aged 65 to 85 with acute or convalescent COVID-19. CDR3s include the opening cysteine and the closing phenylalanine or tryptophan. The D gene is left open where the match is weak. Clone size appears in some rows only: once, few, many, or a class for an expanded clone.

j_call	clone_size	v_call	d_call	cdr3_nt	cdr3_aa
TRBJ1-6	few	TRBV18	TRBD1	TGTGCCAGCTCACCAGCCACAGGGGCGAATTCACCCCTCCACTTT	CASSPATGANSPLHF
TRBJ1-2	.	TRBV14	.	TGTGCCAGCAGCCAACGTGCGGGGGCGCTGAGTGGCTACACCTTC	CASSQRAGALSGYTF
TRBJ1-2	.	TRBV29-1	.	TGCAGCGTTGTTTCCGGGGGCTACACCTTC	CSVVSGGYTF
TRBJ2-1	.	TRBV18	.	TGTGCCAGCTCACCACAGTCGGACAATGAGCAGTTCTTC	CASSPQSDNEQFF
TRBJ1-4	.	TRBV30	TRBD1	TGTGCCTGGAAGTCAGTGACAGGGGCTAATGAAAAACTGTTTTTT	CAWKSVTGANEKLFF
TRBJ2-2	.	TRBV29-1	.	TGCAGCGTTGAGCCCACAGCCAACACCGGGGAGCTGTTTTTT	CSVEPTANTGELFF
TRBJ1-6	.	TRBV7-2	.	TGTGCCAGCAGCTTACTGAGCGGAGCTAGCTCCTATAATTCACCCCTCCACTTT	CASSLLSGASSYNSPLHF
TRBJ1-4	.	TRBV5-1	.	TGCGCCAGCAGGTTGGCGCTCGCAGACGGAGGAGCAACTAATGAAAAACTGTTTTTT	CASRLALADGGATNEKLFF
TRBJ1-3	few	TRBV3-1/TRBV3-2	.	TGTGCCAGCAGCCAAGCCAGAATTGCCGGAAACACCATATATTTT	CASSQARIAGNTIYF
TRBJ2-3	.	TRBV11-3	TRBD2	TGTGCCAGCAGCTTAGGCGTCTGGCGGGGGGGTGAAGATACGCAGTATTTT	CASSLGVWRGGEDTQYF
TRBJ2-5	once	TRBV7-2	.	TGTGCCAGCAGCTTAGTAACTCCACCGGGTTCCCAGGGGGAGACCCAGTACTTC	CASSLVTPPGSQGETQYF
TRBJ2-7	.	TRBV10-3	TRBD1	TGTGCCATCAGCCCGACAGGGGGCCCCTACGAGCAGTACTTC	CAISPTGGPYEQYF
TRBJ2-1	.	TRBV30	.	TGTGCCTGGAGTGGAGGTTTGTCTCTTTCCTACAATGAGCAGTTCTTC	CAWSGGLSLSYNEQFF
TRBJ1-2	few	TRBV2	.	TGTGCCAGCAGTGTACCCTCCAGGGGAATTGAGGGCTACACCTTC	CASSVPSRGIEGYTF
TRBJ1-5	.	TRBV27	TRBD1	TGTGCCAGCAGAGGGACAGGGGGCGTTCAGCCCCAGCATTTT	CASRGTGGVQPQHF
TRBJ2-7	.	TRBV10-3	TRBD1	TGTGCCATCAGTGAGGGGACAGGAGACTACTACGAGCAGTACTTC	CAISEGTGDYYEQYF
TRBJ1-5	.	TRBV7-8	.	TGTGCCAGCAGCAAGATACAGGGAAATCAGCCCCAGCATTTT	CASSKIQGNQPQHF
TRBJ2-3	once	TRBV25-1	.	TGTGCCAGCATGAATACACATAGCACAGATACGCAGTATTTT	CASMNTHSTDTQYF
TRBJ2-7	.	TRBV11-2	TRBD2	TGTGCCAGCAGCCGCGCCCTTATAGCGGGGGGGATTTACGAGCAGTACTTC	CASSRALIAGGIYEQYF
TRBJ2-7	.	TRBV7-5	.	TGTGCCAGCTTCCTAAGGGGACTGGCCGAGCAGTACTTC	CASFLRGLAEQYF
TRBJ1-5	.	TRBV7-2	TRBD1	TGTGCCAGCAGCCCAGGGGGCGCCCGCAATCAGCCCCAGCATTTT	CASSPGGARNQPQHF
TRBJ1-5	.	TRBV4-3	.	TGCGCCAGCAGCCAAGAAGGGGGACGGAATCAGCCCCAGCATTTT	CASSQEGGRNQPQHF
TRBJ1-5	.	TRBV6-6	.	TGTGCCAGCAGTGCTTCAGGGGATCCGCATCAGCCCCAGCATTTT	CASSASGDPHQPQHF
TRBJ1-1	.	TRBV12-3/TRBV12-4	.	TGTGCCAGCAGTTTGAGGCGAAACACTGAAGCTTTCTTT	CASSLRRNTEAFF
TRBJ2-1	.	TRBV7-3	.	TGTGCCAGCAGCTTAGAGGGCGCGTCCAATGAGCAGTTCTTC	CASSLEGASNEQFF
TRBJ1-3	few	TRBV6-2/TRBV6-3	TRBD1	TGTGCCAGCAGTTATGGGCCGGACAGGGTGAGCTCTGGAAACACCATATATTTT	CASSYGPDRVSSGNTIYF
TRBJ2-2	.	TRBV5-1	.	TGCGCCAGCAGCTTGGTCGGGGGGCCCACCGGGGAGCTGTTTTTT	CASSLVGGPTGELFF
TRBJ1-2	.	TRBV6-1	.	TGTGCCAGCAGTGAGTTGGGGGCCTATGGCTACACCTTC	CASSELGAYGYTF
TRBJ2-3	.	TRBV3-1/TRBV3-2	.	TGTGCCAGCAGCCGCGGGACTAGCACAGATACGCAGTATTTT	CASSRGTSTDTQYF
TRBJ1-2	once	TRBV6-5	.	TGTGCCAGCAGTTACTCCGGGGGGGCGAGAGGCTACACCTTC	CASSYSGGARGYTF
TRBJ1-6	.	TRBV19	.	TGTGCCAGTAGTAGTCAGGCGAATAATTCACCCCTCCACTTT	CASSSQANNSPLHF
TRBJ1-4	.	TRBV27	.	TGTGCCAGCAGCCCCTGGGCGGGGATTGAAAAACTGTTTTTT	CASSPWAGIEKLFF
TRBJ1-3	.	TRBV7-9	.	TGTGCCAGCAGCTTATTGAGCATTGTGTCTGGAAACACCATATATTTT	CASSLLSIVSGNTIYF
TRBJ1-4	.	TRBV29-1	TRBD1	TGCAGCGTTGGACAGGGCGGTGAAAAACTGTTTTTT	CSVGQGGEKLFF
TRBJ1-4	.	TRBV7-6	.	TGTGCCAGCAGCGACCGGGGGTTCACTGAAAAACTGTTTTTT	CASSDRGFTEKLFF
TRBJ1-5	.	TRBV6-2/TRBV6-3	.	TGTGCCAGCAGTTACTCATTCCGCCCTACCGGTCCTACTAGCAATCAGCCCCAGCATTTT	CASSYSFRPTGPTSNQPQHF
TRBJ1-2	.	TRBV27	.	TGTGCCAGCAGTTTAAGGGGCCTGGGAACCCCTAACTATGGCTACACCTTC	CASSLRGLGTPNYGYTF
TRBJ1-3	.	TRBV21-1	.	TGTGCCAGCAGCAAAGGCCCCTCTCGACAGGGGTACTCTGGAAACACCATATATTTT	CASSKGPSRQGYSGNTIYF
TRBJ2-1	.	TRBV2	.	TGTGCCAGCAAGTCCCAAGGGGACATATACAATGAGCAGTTCTTC	CASKSQGDIYNEQFF
TRBJ1-6	.	TRBV7-8	TRBD1	TGTGCCAGCAGCGTGGGACAGTATAATTCACCCCTCCACTTT	CASSVGQYNSPLHF
TRBJ1-5	.	TRBV28	TRBD1	TGTGCCAGCAGTTTTCCACAGGGGGGACAGCCCCAGCATTTT	CASSFPQGGQPQHF
TRBJ1-2	.	TRBV19	.	TGTGCCAGTAGTCTCCGCCTGGGCAGCGGAGATGGCTACACCTTC	CASSLRLGSGDGYTF
TRBJ1-2	few	TRBV7-2	.	TGTGCCAGCAGCCAATCGATCCGGGGGGGCTACACCTTC	CASSQSIRGGYTF
TRBJ1-4	.	TRBV4-1	.	TGCGCCAGCAGCCAAGGTGCAGGGTTGGGAGAAAAACTGTTTTTT	CASSQGAGLGEKLFF
TRBJ1-3	.	TRBV4-2	.	TGTGCCAGCAGCCAAGATTGGGGGGGTTACACCATATATTTT	CASSQDWGGYTIYF
TRBJ2-1	.	TRBV20-1	.	TGCAGTGCTAGACCCCAAAATGAGCAGTTCTTC	CSARPQNEQFF
TRBJ2-1	.	TRBV29-1	.	TGCAGCGTTGTGAGTAGCAAGGACAATGAGCAGTTCTTC	CSVVSSKDNEQFF
TRBJ2-1	.	TRBV4-3	TRBD2	TGCGCCAGCAGCCAAGGAACGGGGACTAGCGGGAGGAGCTCCTACAATGAGCAGTTCTTC	CASSQGTGTSGRSSYNEQFF
TRBJ1-5	once	TRBV6-6	.	TGTGCCAGCAGTCACAGTCAGCCCCAGCATTTT	CASSHSQPQHF
TRBJ2-7	.	TRBV4-3	TRBD1	TGCGCCAGCAGCCAAGTAAGGGACAGCGAGCAGTACTTC	CASSQVRDSEQYF